Following are 23 T cell receptor beta chains from one sample sequenced in a study of cytomegalovirus exposure and HLA in healthy donors. A multiplex PCR was run with 60 Vbeta primers and 13 Jbeta primers. Produced via immunoSEQ multiplex PCR; TCRdb's table is partial and in-frame only. The data show roughly 100,000 clones, with 60% to 85% seen just once and 2.5% to 3.5% held by the top ten. Source material: PBMCs. These receptor sequences come from a male donor in good health and CMV-seropositive.

This chain joins TRBV28 and TRBJ2-3; 11 positions agree with TRBD2. CDR1 and CDR2 from the germline V gene are MDHEN and SYDVKM. Trimming at V came to 1 base and at J to 4 bases, leaving 7 bases not matched to a gene. This CDR3 contains 17 residues. CDR3 nucleotide sequence: TGTGCCAGCAGTTTATACCTAGCGGGAGGTGTCTCAGATACGCAGTATTTT. It codes for CASSLYLAGGVSDTQYF.

The rearrangement uses TRBV6-6 and TRBJ2-3, with 9 bases lining up with TRBD2. Germline CDR1 and CDR2: MNHNY and SVGAGI (reference sequence). This CDR3 has 16 amino acids. V shed 3 bases and J 2 bases; nucleotides not matched to a gene: 6. The CDR3 region is CASSYRSGGNTDTQYF. The CDR3 DNA reads TGTGCCAGCAGTTATCGAAGCGGGGGGAACACAGATACGCAGTATTTT.

The J gene is TRBJ2-7, the V gene TRBV19, with TRBD1 identical over 7 bases. Per germline, CDR1 LNHDA and CDR2 SQIVND (reference sequence). The CDR3 has 14 residues. The junction had 9 bases not matched to a gene; V was cut back by 4 bases and J by 6 bases. The CDR3 DNA reads as TGTGCCAGTAGTACAAGGGACAGTTGGCGCGAGCAGTACTTC. This translates into CASSTRDSWREQYF.

The chain uses TRBV6-5 and TRBJ2-7, with 8 bases fitting TRBD2. The CDR3 has 14 amino acids. Germline CDR1 MNHEY, CDR2 SVGAGI. V lost 5 bases, J lost 0 bases, and 3 bases stayed unmatched. The CDR3 DNA reads TGTGCCAGCAGTATAGCGGGGAGCTCCTACGAGCAGTACTTC. It is translated as CASSIAGSSYEQYF.

J is TRBJ2-1 and V is TRBV5-1; 9 bases map to TRBD2. Germline values: CDR1 SGHRS, CDR2 YFSETQ. This CDR3 spans 18 amino acids. The trim removed 4 bases at V and 3 bases at J, leaving 14 bases unmatched. CDR3 DNA sequence: TGCGCCAGCAGCCCCCTTGCGACTAGCGGTAATATCTACAATGAGCAGTTCTTC. Its translation: CASSPLATSGNIYNEQFF.

This clone was recorded only once. The CDR3 DNA sequence: TGCGCCAGCAGCTTGAACACCGGGACAGGGGGCAATGAGCAGTTCTTC. Protein product: CASSLNTGTGGNEQFF. The genes are TRBV5-1 and TRBJ2-1, with 11 bases that match TRBD1. This CDR3 region has 16 residues. From germline, CDR1 is SGHRS and CDR2 YFSETQ. Losses at the gene ends were 1 base for V and 6 bases for J; bases not matched to a gene: 6.

The chain couples TRBV7-9 to TRBJ2-3; a possible D gene is TRBD2 (5 bases). This CDR3 is built from 16 residues. Per germline, CDR1 SEHNR and CDR2 FQNEAQ (reference sequence). The germline V and J ends were trimmed by 5 bases and 2 bases, with 17 bases remaining between them. CDR3 loop: CASSGRLAHPTDTQYF. The CDR3 DNA sequence: TGTGCCAGCAGCGGACGCCTAGCCCACCCCACAGATACGCAGTATTTT.

This chain links TRBV7-3 with TRBJ2-1, with 14 bases fitting TRBD2. Germline V lookup: CDR1 SGHTA, CDR2 FQGTGA. The V and J ends lost 3 bases and 0 bases, in that order; junction bases with no gene match: 7. The CDR3 has 19 amino acids. The DNA for the CDR3 is TGTGCCAGCAGCTTCTGGGGGACTAGCGGGGGTAGCTCCTACAATGAGCAGTTCTTC. Translating it yields CASSFWGTSGGSSYNEQFF.

The V gene is TRBV28, the J gene TRBJ1-2; D is possibly TRBD1 (5 bases). V was trimmed by 8 bases and J by 3 bases, leaving 7 bases between them. CDR3 length equals 11 residues. Germline V gene data show CDR1 as MDHEN and CDR2 as SYDVKM. In nucleotides, the CDR3 is TGTGCCAGCCGGGGGGACTATGGCTACACCTTC. It is translated as CASRGDYGYTF.

This clone has a single count. The CDR3 bases are TGCGCCAGCAGCTTCGGACAGGGGGCCTACAATGAGCAGTTCTTC. Amino acids: CASSFGQGAYNEQFF. The chain links TRBV5-1 to TRBJ2-1; 10 nucleotides match TRBD1. This CDR3 region has 15 residues. Per the germline V gene, CDR1 is SGHRS and CDR2 is YFSETQ. Germline trimming cut 2 bases from V and 2 bases from J; bases unmatched to any gene: 1.

The rearrangement links TRBV29-1 to TRBJ1-2; D perhaps matches TRBD1 (6 bases). Germline CDR1 and CDR2: SQVTM and ANQGSEA. V lost 4 bases to trimming and J lost 7 bases, with 7 bases between them. The CDR3 extends over 10 amino acids. For the CDR3, the DNA is TGCAGCGTTGCACAGGGTGGCTACACCTTC. Translated, it gives CSVAQGGYTF.

V and J are TRBV5-4 and TRBJ1-4; 7 nucleotides match TRBD1. CDR1 SGHNT and CDR2 YYREEE come from the germline V gene (reference sequence). J gave up 2 bases and V 2 bases, and 6 bases lay outside the gene matches. The CDR3 spans 16 residues. The CDR3 coding sequence is TGTGCCAGCAGCTTTGGAGGGGGCGCGACTAATGAAAAACTGTTTTTT. Its translation is CASSFGGGATNEKLFF.

This rearrangement joins TRBV30 to TRBJ2-1; no reliable D call. Germline lookup yields CDR1 GTSNPN and CDR2 SVGIG (reference sequence). The V end was cut by 0 bases, the J end by 9 bases, with 6 bases between. CDR3 size: 11 residues. The CDR3 region is CAWSVRCEQFF. CDR3 nucleotide sequence: TGTGCCTGGAGTGTACGGTGTGAGCAGTTCTTC.

The chain links TRBV7-3 to TRBJ2-1; D is tentatively TRBD1 or TRBD2 (6 bases each). The V gene's germline CDR1 is SGHTA and CDR2 FQGTGA. The CDR3 is made up of 15 amino acids. Trimming took 6 bases from V and 1 from J, leaving 13 bases between them. The CDR3 nucleotides are TGTGCCAGCAGTTTAGGGGGGATATCCTACAATGAGCAGTTCTTC. It translates to CASSLGGISYNEQFF.

The V and J genes are TRBV28 and TRBJ1-2; no clear D gene. V was clipped by 3 bases and J by 4 bases, with 3 bases between them. CDR3 size: 11 residues. The germline gives CDR1 MDHEN, CDR2 SYDVKM. In nucleotides, the CDR3 is TGTGCCAGCAGTTTGAGCTATGGCTACACCTTC. Amino acid sequence: CASSLSYGYTF.

This sequence joins TRBV5-1 and TRBJ1-5; D is undetermined. V lost 0 bases and J 0 bases, leaving 7 bases between the germline ends. Per germline, CDR1 SGHRS and CDR2 YFSETQ. The CDR3 runs 15 residues. CDR3 nucleotide sequence: TGCGCCAGCAGCTTGGCCCGGGATAGCAATCAGCCCCAGCATTTT. Translating gives CASSLARDSNQPQHF. The full variable domain, completed using reference TRBV5-1 and TRBJ1-5, is KAGVTQTPRYLIKTRGQQVTLSCSPISGHRSVSWYQQTPGQGLQFLFEYFSETQRNKGNFPGRFSGRQFSNSRSEMNVSTLELGDSALYLCASSLARDSNQPQHFGDGTRLSIL.

The rearrangement links TRBV2 to TRBJ2-7; maybe TRBD2 (5 bases). CDR1 SNHLY and CDR2 FYNNEI come from the germline V gene. This CDR3 contains 12 residues. V was trimmed by 2 bases and J by 8 bases, leaving 10 bases between them. CDR3 coding DNA: TGTGCCAGCAGTGAAAAATCGGGGAAGCAGTACTTC. Encoded protein: CASSEKSGKQYF. Filled out from reference TRBV2 and TRBJ2-7, the complete variable domain reads EPEVTQTPSHQVTQMGQEVILRCVPISNHLYFYWYRQILGQKVEFLVSFYNNEISEKSEIFDDQFSVERPDGSNFTLKIRSTKLEDSAMYFCASSEKSGKQYFGPGTRLTVT.

V is TRBV6-6 and J is TRBJ1-5, with 8 bases that match TRBD1. V gave up 5 bases and J gave up 6 bases; unmatched junction bases: 9. The CDR3 contains 15 residues. From germline, CDR1 is MNHNY and CDR2 SVGAGI (reference sequence). This CDR3 is CASSNRAGGPQPQHF. The CDR3 DNA is TGTGCCAGCAGTAACAGGGCAGGGGGCCCTCAGCCCCAGCATTTT.

Turning to this clone: The junction differs from germline at one of its ends, possibly a read error. This chain joins TRBV28 and TRBJ2-6; the D gene is possibly TRBD2 (7 bases). CDR3 length: 16 amino acids. CDR1 is MDHEN, CDR2 SYDVKM, per germline. The CDR3 protein is CASSGGRESGANVLPF. The CDR3 bases are TGTGCCAGCAGTGGGGGGCGGGAGTCTGGGGCCAACGTCCTGCCTTTC.

The chain combines TRBV9 with TRBJ2-1, with 7 bases matching TRBD1. The CDR3 contains 17 residues. Trimming took 0 bases from V and 7 from J; bases not matched to a gene: 13. Germline V lookup: CDR1 SGDLS, CDR2 YYNGEE. As DNA, the CDR3 is TGTGCCAGCAGCGTAGCTGGGCGGGCAGGGGGTAGGAATGAGCAGTTCTTC. Its protein is CASSVAGRAGGRNEQFF.

The sample holds a few counts of this clone. CDR3 loop: CASSLAGVWPKNIQYF. The CDR3 nucleotides read TGTGCCAGCAGCTTGGCGGGTGTCTGGCCCAAAAACATTCAGTACTTC. This chain joins TRBV5-8 and TRBJ2-4; the D is unclear. The CDR3 runs 16 residues. Germline-derived CDR1 and CDR2 are SGHTS and YDEGEE. The V and J ends lost 0 bases and 2 bases respectively, with 12 bases between them.

The chain recombines TRBV6-6 with TRBJ1-1, with 10 bases identical to TRBD1. V shed 2 bases, J shed 6 bases, and the junction held 3 bases outside the gene matches. CDR1 MNHNY and CDR2 SVGAGI come from the germline V gene (reference sequence). CDR3 size: 14 residues. Written as DNA, the CDR3 is TGTGCCAGCAGTTACCGGGACAGGGGAGCTGAAGCTTTCTTT. Translating it yields CASSYRDRGAEAFF.

This rearrangement joins TRBV25-1 to TRBJ2-5, with TRBD1 matching 8 bases. The CDR3 has 14 residues. J was trimmed by 3 bases and V by 7 bases; bases with no gene match: 7. Germline V gives CDR1 MGHDK, CDR2 SYGVNS. The CDR3 reads CASKGRGHEETQYF. The CDR3 DNA reads as TGTGCCAGCAAAGGCAGGGGGCATGAAGAGACCCAGTACTTC.